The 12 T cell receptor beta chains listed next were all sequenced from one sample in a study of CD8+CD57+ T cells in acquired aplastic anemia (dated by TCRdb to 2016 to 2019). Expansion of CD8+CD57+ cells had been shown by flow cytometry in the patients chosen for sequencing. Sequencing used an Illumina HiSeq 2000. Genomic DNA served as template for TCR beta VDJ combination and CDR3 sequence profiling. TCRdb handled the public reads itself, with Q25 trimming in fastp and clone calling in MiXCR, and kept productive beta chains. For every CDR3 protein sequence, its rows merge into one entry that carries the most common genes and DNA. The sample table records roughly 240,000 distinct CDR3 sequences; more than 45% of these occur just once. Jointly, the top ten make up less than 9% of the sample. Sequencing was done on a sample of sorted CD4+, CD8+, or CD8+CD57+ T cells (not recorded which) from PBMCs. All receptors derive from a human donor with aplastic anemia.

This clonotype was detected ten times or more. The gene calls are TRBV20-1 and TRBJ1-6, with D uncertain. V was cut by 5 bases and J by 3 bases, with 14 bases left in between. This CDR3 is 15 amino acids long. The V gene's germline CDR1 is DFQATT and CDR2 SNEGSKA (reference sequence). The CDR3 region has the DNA TGCAGTGCTTATACCGACTTCCTCTATAATTCACCCCTCCACTTT. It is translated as CSAYTDFLYNSPLHF.

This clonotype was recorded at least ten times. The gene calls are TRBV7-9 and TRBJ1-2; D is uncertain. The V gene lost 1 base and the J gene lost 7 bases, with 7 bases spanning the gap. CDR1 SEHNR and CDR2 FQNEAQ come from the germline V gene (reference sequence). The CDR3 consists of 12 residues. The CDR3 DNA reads TGTGCCAGCAGCTTAGTAACGGGTGGCTACACCTTC. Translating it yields CASSLVTGGYTF.

CDR3 sequence reads: CASRHTSGSYEQYF. The CDR3 DNA is TGTGCCAGCAGACACACTAGCGGCTCCTACGAGCAGTACTTC. The chain links TRBV14 to TRBJ2-7; 8 nucleotides agree with TRBD2. The CDR3 has 14 amino acids. The germline V gene encodes CDR1 SGHDN and CDR2 FVKESK. V shed 6 bases, J shed 0 bases, and the junction held 4 bases outside the gene matches.

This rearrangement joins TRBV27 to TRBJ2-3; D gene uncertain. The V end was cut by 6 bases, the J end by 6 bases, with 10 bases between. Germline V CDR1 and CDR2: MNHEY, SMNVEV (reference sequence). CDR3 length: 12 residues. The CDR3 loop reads CASRSGFDTQYF. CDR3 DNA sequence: TGTGCCAGCAGAAGTGGTTTCGATACGCAGTATTTT.

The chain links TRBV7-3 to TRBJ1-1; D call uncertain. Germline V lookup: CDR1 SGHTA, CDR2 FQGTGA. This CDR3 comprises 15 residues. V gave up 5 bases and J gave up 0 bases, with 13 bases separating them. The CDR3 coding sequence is TGTGCCAGCAGCCATCGTGAAGGTGTGAACACTGAAGCTTTCTTT. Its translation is CASSHREGVNTEAFF. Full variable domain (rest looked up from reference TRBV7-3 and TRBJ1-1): GAGVSQTPSNKVTEKGKYVELRCDPISGHTALYWYRQSLGQGPEFLIYFQGTGAADDSGLPNDRFFAVRPEGSVSTLKIQRTERGDSAVYLCASSHREGVNTEAFFGQGTRLTVV.

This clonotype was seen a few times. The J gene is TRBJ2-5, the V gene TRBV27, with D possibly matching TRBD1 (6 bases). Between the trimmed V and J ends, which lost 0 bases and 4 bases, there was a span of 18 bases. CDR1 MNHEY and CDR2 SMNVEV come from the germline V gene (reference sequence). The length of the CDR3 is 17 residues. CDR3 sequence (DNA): TGTGCCAGCAGTTTATCGATTGGGGACAATGGAGGAGAGACCCAGTACTTC. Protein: CASSLSIGDNGGETQYF.

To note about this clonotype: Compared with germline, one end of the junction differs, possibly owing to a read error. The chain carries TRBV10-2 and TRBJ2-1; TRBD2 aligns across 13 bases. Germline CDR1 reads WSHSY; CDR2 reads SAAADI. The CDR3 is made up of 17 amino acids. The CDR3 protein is CASRTSGGLSSYNEQFF. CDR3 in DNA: TGTGCCAGCAGGACTAGCGGGGGTTTAAGCTCCTACAATGAGCAGTTCTTC.

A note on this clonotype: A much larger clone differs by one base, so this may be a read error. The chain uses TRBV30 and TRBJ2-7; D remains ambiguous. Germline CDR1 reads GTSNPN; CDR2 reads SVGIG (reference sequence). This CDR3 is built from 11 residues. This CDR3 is CARSYSYEQYF. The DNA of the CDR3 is TGTGCCCGGAGTTACTCCTACGAGCAGTACTTC.

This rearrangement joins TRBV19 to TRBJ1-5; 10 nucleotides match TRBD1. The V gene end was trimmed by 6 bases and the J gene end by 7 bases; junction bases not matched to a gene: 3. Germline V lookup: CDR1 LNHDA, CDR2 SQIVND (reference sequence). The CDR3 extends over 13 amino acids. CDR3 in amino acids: CASRGQGSQPQHF. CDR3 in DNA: TGTGCCAGTAGGGGACAGGGGAGCCAGCCCCAGCATTTT.

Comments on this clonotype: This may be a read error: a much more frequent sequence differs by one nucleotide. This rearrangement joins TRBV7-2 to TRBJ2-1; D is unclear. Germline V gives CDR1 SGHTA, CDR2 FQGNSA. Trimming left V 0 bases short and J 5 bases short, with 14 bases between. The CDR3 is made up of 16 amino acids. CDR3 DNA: TGTGCCAGCAGCTTAGCAGGACGAATTAGGGACAATGAGCAGTTCTTC. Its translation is CASSLAGRIRDNEQFF.

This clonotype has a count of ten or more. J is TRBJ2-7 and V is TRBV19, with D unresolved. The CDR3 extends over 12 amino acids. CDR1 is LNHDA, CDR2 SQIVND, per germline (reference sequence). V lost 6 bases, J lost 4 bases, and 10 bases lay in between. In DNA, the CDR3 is TGTGCCAGTAGGTCACAGTCATACGAGCAGTACTTC. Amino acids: CASRSQSYEQYF.

The CDR3, as DNA: TGTGCCAGCAGCGTCCGATTGGCCGGGGAGCTGTTTTTT. It yields the protein CASSVRLAGELFF. The chain combines TRBV9 with TRBJ2-2; D is uncertain. The V and J ends lost 2 bases and 6 bases respectively, with 8 bases between them. Germline V lookup: CDR1 SGDLS, CDR2 YYNGEE. The length of the CDR3 is 13 residues.